The rows below give T cell receptor beta chains drawn from one sample of a study of OX40 agonist ivuxolimab in advanced cancers. The protocol was immunoSEQ multiplex PCR, while the TCRdb copy is restricted to in-frame clones and leaves out a portion. The data show around 64,000 clones, with roughly nine tenths seen just once and approximately 1.4% held by the top ten. Sequencing was performed on CD4+ or CD8+ T cells sorted from blood, taken in a trial of the OX40 agonist ivuxolimab. These TCRs come from an adult with an advanced solid tumor such as melanoma, head and neck, liver or kidney cancer. CDR3s include the opening cysteine and the closing phenylalanine or tryptophan. A D gene is named only where the DNA matches it firmly. Size is stated for part of the rows, as once, few or many counts, or as a class when the clone is expanded.

clone size | J gene | D gene | V gene | CDR3 DNA | CDR3 protein
once | TRBJ2-2 | - | TRBV7-2 | TGTGCCAGCAACGGGGTGGCAGTCGCGAACACTGGGGAGCTGTTTTTT | CASNGVAVANTGELFF
- | TRBJ2-7 | TRBD2 | TRBV29-1 | TGCAGCGTGGGGAGCGGGAGCTACGAGCAGTACTTC | CSVGSGSYEQYF
- | TRBJ1-2 | - | TRBV7-2 | TGTGCCAGCAGCTTAGTGATGGTTCAGGGGCATGGCTACACCTTC | CASSLVMVQGHGYTF
once | TRBJ2-1 | - | TRBV30 | TGTGCCTGGAGTGTGGGTCCCTACAATGAGCAGTTCTTC | CAWSVGPYNEQFF
once | TRBJ1-5 | - | TRBV28 | TGTGCCAGCACTCGCCGTCTCAGGGACAGCAATCAGCCCCAGCATTTT | CASTRRLRDSNQPQHF
- | TRBJ2-1 | TRBD2 | TRBV4-1 | TGCGCCAGCAGCCAACCCGGACTAGCGGGAGGGTACAATGAGCAGTTCTTC | CASSQPGLAGGYNEQFF
- | TRBJ2-1 | TRBD1 | TRBV6-5 | TGTGCCAGCAGACGGACAGGGGGCTCCTACAATGAGCAGTTCTTC | CASRRTGGSYNEQFF
- | TRBJ2-3 | TRBD2 | TRBV28 | TGTGCCAGCCTTCCCCTTAGCGGGAGCGGAGATACGCAGTATTTT | CASLPLSGSGDTQYF
- | TRBJ1-2 | - | TRBV28 | TGTGCCAGCGGGGAGATGTTTCTTGATGGCTACACCTTC | CASGEMFLDGYTF
- | TRBJ2-2 | - | TRBV2 | TGTGCCGTAACGGGACTCCGCACCGGGGAGCTGTTTTTT | CAVTGLRTGELFF
- | TRBJ2-3 | - | TRBV7-9 | TGTGCCAGCAGCTTGGCGGGAAGCACAGATACGCAGTATTTT | CASSLAGSTDTQYF
- | TRBJ1-1 | TRBD1 | TRBV6-1 | TGTGCCAGCAGTGGACAGGGATACACTGAAGCTTTCTTT | CASSGQGYTEAFF
- | TRBJ1-2 | - | TRBV6-5 | TGTGCCAGCAGTTACGGTGGCAACCCTAACTATGGCTACACCTTC | CASSYGGNPNYGYTF
- | TRBJ2-2 | - | TRBV19 | TGTGCCAGTAGTATCCACACCGGGGAGCTGTTTTTT | CASSIHTGELFF
- | TRBJ2-5 | TRBD2 | TRBV5-4 | TGTGCCAGCAGCCCCCAGGCCATACTAGCGGCGGGGGGAGAGACCCAGTACTTC | CASSPQAILAAGGETQYF
once | TRBJ1-5 | TRBD1 | TRBV7-2 | TGTGCCAGCAGCTCCCGACAGGGCACGAATCAGCCCCAGCATTTT | CASSSRQGTNQPQHF
- | TRBJ2-1 | - | TRBV7-2 | TGTGCCAGCAGCCCTCCGGGACCCACCACCTACAATGAGCAGTTCTTC | CASSPPGPTTYNEQFF
few | TRBJ2-3 | TRBD1 | TRBV10-3 | TGTGCCATCGACAGGGAAAGTTCTAGCACAGATACGCAGTATTTT | CAIDRESSSTDTQYF
- | TRBJ1-6 | TRBD1 | TRBV7-2 | TGTGCCAGCAGCCCGGACAGGGCTCCTTCCCTCCACTTT | CASSPDRAPSLHF
- | TRBJ1-2 | - | TRBV12-5 | TGTGCTAGTGGTTTCCTCCCGACTGGGGCAAACACCTTC | CASGFLPTGANTF
- | TRBJ2-5 | - | TRBV2 | TGTGCCAGCATGAGGGACTTAAAAGAGACCCAGTACTTC | CASMRDLKETQYF
- | TRBJ2-5 | TRBD1 | TRBV6-5 | TGTGCCGGCAAGGGACAGAGCGAAGAGACCCAGTACTTC | CAGKGQSEETQYF
- | TRBJ2-2 | TRBD1 | TRBV11-3 | TGTGCCAGCAGCCGCGGGACAGGGGTTACCGGGGAGCTGTTTTTT | CASSRGTGVTGELFF
- | TRBJ2-7 | - | TRBV18 | TGTGCCAGCTCACCACTTTCAGGCACTTATTACGAGCAGTACTTC | CASSPLSGTYYEQYF
- | TRBJ2-5 | TRBD2 | TRBV12-5 | TGTGCTAGTGGTTTAGGGCGGGGGGAGACCCAGTACTTC | CASGLGRGETQYF
- | TRBJ2-3 | - | TRBV18 | TGTGCCAGCTCGTTAACGCAGGGTGCAGATACGCAGTATTTT | CASSLTQGADTQYF
once | TRBJ2-2 | - | TRBV6-6 | TGTGCCAGCAGTTACTTCGGGAACACCGGGGAGCTGTTTTTT | CASSYFGNTGELFF
few | TRBJ2-5 | TRBD2 | TRBV6-5 | TGTGCCAGCAGAAGCGGGGGGGCGGTGACCCAGTACTTC | CASRSGGAVTQYF
- | TRBJ2-5 | TRBD2 | TRBV28 | TGTGCCAGCAGTTTATGGGCGGGGGGATCCCAAGAGACCCAGTACTTC | CASSLWAGGSQETQYF
- | TRBJ2-7 | - | TRBV6-5 | TGTGCCAGCAGTACTTGGAACGAGCAGTACTTC | CASSTWNEQYF
- | TRBJ2-3 | TRBD2 | TRBV7-2 | TGTGCCAGCAGCTTAGGCCTAGCGGGGGGGACAGATACGCAGTATTTT | CASSLGLAGGTDTQYF
medium-sized | TRBJ1-6 | TRBD1 | TRBV11-2 | TGTGCCAGCAGCTCTCACCGACAGGGAGGGAATTCACCCCTCCACTTT | CASSSHRQGGNSPLHF
- | TRBJ2-3 | TRBD2 | TRBV11-2 | TGTGCCAGCAGCTTACGACTAGCCCCACGCAATACCCCAGATACGCAGTATTTT | CASSLRLAPRNTPDTQYF
- | TRBJ2-1 | TRBD2 | TRBV5-4 | TGTGCCAGCAGCATCGATCTACCGGGACTAGCGTACGATGAGCAGTTCTTC | CASSIDLPGLAYDEQFF
- | TRBJ2-1 | - | TRBV7-2 | TGTGCCAGCAGCTTGGACCGGAGCTCCTACAATGAGCAGTTCTTC | CASSLDRSSYNEQFF
few | TRBJ1-2 | TRBD1 | TRBV7-8 | TGTGCCAGCAGCTCTCGGGACAGAATCTCCTATGGCTACACCTTC | CASSSRDRISYGYTF
- | TRBJ1-1 | - | TRBV6-1 | TGTGCCAGCAGACGACCACCCGGGGGGAACACTGAAGCTTTCTTT | CASRRPPGGNTEAFF
- | TRBJ2-5 | - | TRBV25-1 | TGTGCCAGCAGTGAATCACGCAGCAGGACCAAAGAGACCCAGTACTTC | CASSESRSRTKETQYF
- | TRBJ1-3 | - | TRBV6-5 | TGTGCCAGCACCCGAACAGGGTTAGGAAACACCATATATTTT | CASTRTGLGNTIYF
- | TRBJ2-3 | - | TRBV7-2 | TGTGCCAGCACCAACCCAGGGGACCCCCAGGCGCGGGATTTT | CASTNPGDPQARDF
- | TRBJ2-7 | - | TRBV7-9 | TGTGCCAGCAGTCTCCCCCCGGGGGCGCAAGAGCAGTACTTC | CASSLPPGAQEQYF
- | TRBJ2-3 | - | TRBV28 | TGTGCCAGCAGTTTACCCCCCCGGACAGATACGCAGTATTTT | CASSLPPRTDTQYF
few | TRBJ1-5 | - | TRBV30 | TGTGCCTGTGGACGGAACAATCAGCCCCAGCATTTT | CACGRNNQPQHF
- | TRBJ2-5 | - | TRBV2 | TGTGCCAGCAGTAGCCCACCTTTTAGCGGCCCGGAGACCCAGTACTTC | CASSSPPFSGPETQYF
- | TRBJ1-2 | - | TRBV7-2 | TGTGCCAGCAGCCCTCACAGAGAACTTAACTATGGCTACACCTTC | CASSPHRELNYGYTF
few | TRBJ2-5 | - | TRBV7-9 | TGTGCCAGCAGCGGATCAGGGACGGAGACCCAGTACTTC | CASSGSGTETQYF
once | TRBJ2-2 | TRBD1 | TRBV7-2 | TGTGCCAGCAGCGGGACAGGCAACACCGGGGAGCTGTTTTTT | CASSGTGNTGELFF
once | TRBJ2-4 | - | TRBV7-2 | TGTGCCAGCAGCCGCGACACGCGACTAGCCAAAAACATTCAGTACTTC | CASSRDTRLAKNIQYF
- | TRBJ1-1 | TRBD1 | TRBV7-9 | TGTGCCAGCAGCTTGCAAACCGGACAGGGGAACACTGAAGCTTTCTTT | CASSLQTGQGNTEAFF
- | TRBJ2-7 | TRBD1 | TRBV5-1 | TGCGCCAGCAGCCCATCCGGGACAGGGGTATACGAGCAGTACTTC | CASSPSGTGVYEQYF
once | TRBJ2-1 | TRBD1 | TRBV7-2 | TGTGCCAGCAGCTCCCAAGACAGGGGCGAGCAGTTCTTC | CASSSQDRGEQFF
- | TRBJ2-1 | - | TRBV2 | TGTGCCAGCAGGGCCGAGGGGGCGGGAGAGCAGTTCTTC | CASRAEGAGEQFF
- | TRBJ1-5 | - | TRBV14 | TGTGCCAGCAGCCAGCGGACGGGGCCCCAGCATTTT | CASSQRTGPQHF
- | TRBJ1-3 | - | TRBV6-5 | TGTGCCAGCAGTTACTCGAGGAGGCACTCTGGAAACACCATATATTTT | CASSYSRRHSGNTIYF
- | TRBJ2-1 | - | TRBV11-2 | TGTGCCAGCAGCGCCGGACAGAGCAATGAGCAGTTCTTC | CASSAGQSNEQFF
- | TRBJ2-7 | TRBD2 | TRBV5-1 | TGCGCCAGCAGCTACGGACTAGCGTACGAGCAGTACTTC | CASSYGLAYEQYF
- | TRBJ2-7 | TRBD1 | TRBV11-2 | TGTGCCAGCAGCTTTGGACAGGAGGCCTCCTACGAGCAGTACTTC | CASSFGQEASYEQYF
- | TRBJ1-4 | TRBD1 | TRBV5-1 | TGCGCCAGCAGCTTAAGACAGGGGGCGCCGAAACTGTTTTTT | CASSLRQGAPKLFF
- | TRBJ2-7 | - | TRBV28 | TGTGCCAGCAGTTTAGACGGGAGAAGGTACGAGCAGTACTTC | CASSLDGRRYEQYF